Below, 26 T cell receptor beta chains from the same sample are listed, as sequenced in a study of human T cells and chemical hapten exposure. TCRdb reanalysed the RACE reads using MiXCR and keeps one entry per CDR3 protein. The sample carries some 330,000 distinct CDR3 sequences, 4.5% to 5.5% recorded once. Described time point: pre-sensitization, week 0. Indicated treatment: therapeutic diphenylcyclopropenone sensitization with weekly scalp DPC. This sample comprised whole blood, obtained in connection with sensitization to the hapten diphenylcyclopropenone (DPC). Receptors originate from a woman under 30 with alopecia areata. Some clones in this sample may be carry-over from other donors' samples.

The table lists this clonotype with a few counts. Here the CDR3 reads CASSLEGGLASGANVLTF. In DNA, the CDR3 is TGTGCCAGCAGCTTAGAGGGAGGGCTAGCGTCTGGGGCCAACGTCCTGACTTTC. The chain uses TRBV7-6 and TRBJ2-6; the match to TRBD2 covers 7 bases. J was trimmed by 1 base and V by 1 base; bases with no gene match: 7. The CDR3 length is 18 residues. Germline V gene lookup returns CDR1 SGHVS and CDR2 FNYEAQ.

The chain carries TRBV2 and TRBJ1-2; possibly TRBD1 for D (6 bases). Germline CDR1 and CDR2: SNHLY and FYNNEI. The CDR3 contains 15 residues. Trimming cost V 1 base and J 7 bases, with 16 bases left between them. DNA for the CDR3: TGTGCCAGCAGTGAAGAGGGTGGGGGCTCGGGTGGCTACACCTTC. Translation gives CASSEEGGGSGGYTF.

The gene calls are TRBV18 and TRBJ1-4; maybe TRBD1 (5 bases). Trimming took 1 base from V and 2 from J, leaving 8 bases between them. Germline V gives CDR1 KGHSH, CDR2 LQKENI. CDR3 length: 15 amino acids. The CDR3 loop reads CASSPQGETNEKLFF. The CDR3 nucleotides are TGTGCCAGCTCACCACAAGGGGAGACTAATGAAAAACTGTTTTTT.

This clonotype has a count of ten or more. V gene TRBV3-1 combines with J gene TRBJ1-1; D not certain. The V end was cut by 6 bases, the J end by 1 base, with 12 bases between. In germline, CDR1 is LGHDT, CDR2 YNNKEL (reference sequence). CDR3 size: 14 residues. The CDR3 here is CASSPTPGNTEAFF. In DNA, the CDR3 is TGTGCCAGCAGTCCCACTCCGGGGAACACTGAAGCTTTCTTT.

This clonotype has a count of ten or more. The chain combines TRBV29-1 with TRBJ2-1, with 7 bases identical to TRBD1. Germline loops: CDR1 SQVTM, CDR2 ANQGSEA. The CDR3 is 13 residues long. The J segment lost 7 bases and the V segment lost 3 bases, leaving 6 bases of the junction unmatched. The CDR3 protein is CSVDRQGRNEQFF. The DNA of the CDR3 is TGCAGCGTTGATAGACAGGGCAGGAATGAGCAGTTCTTC.

This clonotype was observed a few times. The rearrangement joins TRBV11-2 to TRBJ2-6; 9 nucleotides align to TRBD1. Per the germline V gene, CDR1 is SGHAT and CDR2 is FQNNGV. V was clipped by 5 bases and J by 0 bases; unmatched bases: 5. The CDR3 length is 17 residues. CDR3 in DNA: TGTGCCAGCAGCCCACAGGGGGCGTACTCTGGGGCCAACGTCCTGACTTTC. Encoded protein: CASSPQGAYSGANVLTF. The full variable domain, in which reference TRBV11-2 and TRBJ2-6 provide the parts outside the CDR3, is EAGVAQSPRYKIIEKRQSVAFWCNPISGHATLYWYQQILGQGPKLLIQFQNNGVVDDSQLPKDRFSAERLKGVDSTLKIQPAKLEDSAVYLCASSPQGAYSGANVLTFGAGSRLTVL.

This clonotype was recorded a few times. This chain connects TRBV7-9 to TRBJ2-7, with D possibly TRBD2 on 7 matching bases. V lost 5 bases and J 3 bases, leaving 17 bases between the germline ends. CDR3 length equals 15 residues. Germline CDR1 and CDR2: SEHNR and FQNEAQ (reference sequence). DNA of the CDR3: TGTGCCAGCAGCACCGGTTCGGGGGGCGTCTACGAGCAGTACTTC. Its translation: CASSTGSGGVYEQYF.

The table lists this clonotype with a few counts. This rearrangement joins TRBV20-1 to TRBJ2-5; 12 bases fit TRBD2. This CDR3 region has 15 residues. The trim removed 5 bases at V and 3 bases at J, leaving 7 bases unmatched. Germline V lookup: CDR1 DFQATT, CDR2 SNEGSKA (reference sequence). CDR3: CSAETSGGYEETQYF. CDR3 DNA sequence: TGCAGTGCTGAGACTAGCGGGGGTTACGAAGAGACCCAGTACTTC.

This clonotype came up a few times. This chain joins TRBV6-5 and TRBJ1-5, with a tentative D call TRBD1 (5 bases). Per germline, CDR1 MNHEY and CDR2 SVGAGI. The length of the CDR3 is 19 residues. Deletions cut 2 bases from V and 1 base from J, with 21 bases between. DNA of the CDR3: TGTGCCAGCAGTTACCTACCTGGTCGGGGGAAAGGGAGCAATCAGCCCCAGCATTTT. Translated: CASSYLPGRGKGSNQPQHF.

This clonotype appeared a few times. The rearrangement links TRBV5-1 to TRBJ1-1; no reliable D call. V shed 0 bases and J shed 9 bases, with 15 bases lying between them. CDR3 length: 14 amino acids. Germline V CDR1 and CDR2: SGHRS, YFSETQ. The CDR3 coding sequence is TGCGCCAGCAGCTTGGAAGGGCACTCCTCTAAAGCTTTCTTT. Translated, it gives CASSLEGHSSKAFF.

This clonotype was recorded at least ten times. The chain employs TRBV29-1 and TRBJ2-1, with D perhaps matching TRBD1 (5 bases). V was clipped by 0 bases and J by 2 bases, with 20 bases between them. The CDR3 has 18 residues. Germline CDR1 reads SQVTM; CDR2 reads ANQGSEA. The CDR3 DNA is TGCAGCGTTGAAGACTTCAGGGAAAAGGTGAGCCCCTACAATGAGCAGTTCTTC. Its protein product is CSVEDFREKVSPYNEQFF.

The chain joins TRBV12-3 or TRBV12-4 to TRBJ2-7, with 10 bases identical to TRBD2. This CDR3 contains 13 residues. Germline trimming cut 6 bases from V and 3 bases from J; bases unmatched to any gene: 2. The DNA for the CDR3 is TGTGCCAGCAGGCGGACTAGCGGCTACGAGCAGTACTTC. Translation gives CASRRTSGYEQYF.

The gene calls are TRBV5-1 and TRBJ1-1; the D is unclear. Trimming shortened V by 2 bases and J by 6 bases, and 8 bases separated the two germline ends. The CDR3 runs to 12 residues. The V gene's germline CDR1 is SGHRS and CDR2 YFSETQ. The CDR3 DNA is TGCGCCAGCAGCTTCTCTGGAGCTGAAGCTTTCTTT. Translation gives CASSFSGAEAFF.

This clonotype was seen repeatedly, ten times or more. This chain links TRBV12-3 or TRBV12-4 with TRBJ1-2; D call uncertain. This CDR3 has 10 residues. V was trimmed by 8 bases and J by 8 bases, leaving 9 bases between them. In nucleotides, the CDR3 is TGTGCCAGCCATGGGAAGGGCTACACCTTC. Protein sequence: CASHGKGYTF.

This clonotype was seen a few times. This chain uses TRBV6-5 with TRBJ2-7; 7 nucleotides agree with TRBD1. This CDR3 is built from 14 residues. The junction had 6 bases not matched to a gene; V was cut back by 5 bases and J by 2 bases. CDR1 and CDR2 from the germline V gene are MNHEY and SVGAGI. CDR3 sequence reads: CASSPGTATYEQYF. The CDR3 DNA reads as TGTGCCAGCAGTCCCGGGACAGCCACCTACGAGCAGTACTTC.

This clonotype was observed a handful of times. The genes are TRBV7-9 and TRBJ2-2; D not certain. V gave up 4 bases and J gave up 2 bases, with 17 bases separating them. Per germline, CDR1 SEHNR and CDR2 FQNEAQ (reference sequence). The CDR3 length is 17 residues. The CDR3 spells CASSSTPQKSNTGELFF. Here the CDR3 DNA reads TGTGCCAGCAGCTCTACCCCACAGAAGAGTAACACCGGGGAGCTGTTTTTT.

This clonotype was seen more than once but under ten times. The gene calls are TRBV23-1 and TRBJ2-3; 7 bases are a match to TRBD1. TRBV23-1 is an ORF, and what it does is uncertain. The trim removed 4 bases at V and 0 bases at J, leaving 4 bases unmatched. CDR3 length: 15 amino acids. The CDR3 region is CASSPDRPSTDTQYF. CDR3 in DNA: TGCGCCAGCAGTCCGGACAGGCCTAGCACAGATACGCAGTATTTT.

This clonotype came up many times. The rearrangement uses TRBV4-3 and TRBJ2-7, with 7 bases fitting TRBD2. The V and J ends lost 0 bases and 3 bases, in that order; junction bases with no gene match: 5. In germline, CDR1 is LGHNA, CDR2 YSLEER. CDR3 size: 15 residues. The CDR3 is CASSQERGSSYEQYF. Written as DNA, the CDR3 is TGCGCCAGCAGCCAAGAGCGGGGGTCCAGCTACGAGCAGTACTTC.

This clonotype was found a few times. The chain employs TRBV20-1 and TRBJ1-3; D perhaps matches TRBD1 (6 bases). The CDR3 covers 15 residues. CDR1 and CDR2 from the germline V gene are DFQATT and SNEGSKA (reference sequence). V shed 7 bases and J shed 2 bases, with 18 bases lying between them. This CDR3 reads CSVWGRGAAGNTIYF. CDR3 sequence (DNA): TGCAGTGTGTGGGGACGGGGGGCGGCTGGAAACACCATATATTTT.

This clonotype was detected many times. The rearrangement uses TRBV11-2 and TRBJ2-3; 9 bases align to TRBD2. V was clipped by 1 base and J by 4 bases; unmatched bases: 6. The CDR3 contains 16 residues. Per germline, CDR1 SGHAT and CDR2 FQNNGV. Written as DNA, the CDR3 is TGTGCCAGCAGCTTAGTTCTTAGCGGGGGCGCAGATACGCAGTATTTT. Translated, it gives CASSLVLSGGADTQYF.

This clonotype was detected many times. This chain links TRBV6-2 or TRBV6-3 with TRBJ2-1; D may be TRBD1 (6 bases). Trimming pared 6 bases from V and 4 bases from J, leaving 19 bases between. Germline V CDR1 and CDR2: MNHEY, SVGEGT. The CDR3 totals 16 residues. This CDR3 reads CASSLNARGFYNEQFF. In nucleotides, the CDR3 is TGTGCCAGCAGCCTCAACGCCAGGGGATTTTACAATGAGCAGTTCTTC.

This clonotype was seen at least ten times. The genes are TRBV27 and TRBJ1-2; TRBD1 agrees at 7 bases. Germline V gene sequence: CDR1 MNHEY, CDR2 SMNVEV (reference sequence). The length of the CDR3 is 11 residues. Losses at the gene ends were 9 bases for V and 4 bases for J; bases not matched to a gene: 2. For the CDR3, the DNA is TGTGCCAGTCGGGACAGCTATGGCTACACCTTC. The encoded protein is CASRDSYGYTF.

The chain joins TRBV12-3 or TRBV12-4 to TRBJ2-7, with 8 bases identical to TRBD1. CDR3 length: 13 amino acids. J lost 6 bases, V lost 6 bases, and 7 bases had no gene match. CDR3 in amino acids: CASSLGQAGEQYF. The CDR3 region has the DNA TGTGCCAGCAGCTTGGGACAGGCGGGCGAGCAGTACTTC.

This clonotype was recorded at least ten times. The chain joins TRBV12-3 or TRBV12-4 to TRBJ1-1; no clear D gene. The CDR3 has 12 amino acids. Trimming removed 6 bases from V and 0 bases from J, with 5 bases in between. CDR3 loop: CASSRMNTEAFF. Here the CDR3 DNA reads TGTGCCAGCAGCCGCATGAACACTGAAGCTTTCTTT.

This clonotype was seen ten or more times. The V and J genes are TRBV5-1 and TRBJ1-1; D is possibly TRBD1 (6 bases). Trimming cost V 3 bases and J 6 bases, with 18 bases left between them. The CDR3 runs to 15 residues. The germline CDR1 and CDR2 sequences are SGHRS and YFSETQ. The CDR3 bases are TGCGCCAGCAGCTGGGGGCCGGGGGGTAGTGCTGAAGCTTTCTTT. It specifies CASSWGPGGSAEAFF.

This clonotype was counted ten times or more. The chain joins TRBV20-1 to TRBJ1-2; tentative D call: TRBD1 (6 bases). The germline V gene has CDR1 DFQATT and CDR2 SNEGSKA (reference sequence). The CDR3 length is 12 residues. Trimming took off 4 bases at V and 6 bases at J, with 12 bases between the two ends. CDR3 DNA: TGCAGTGCTACCACAGGGCGTGATGGCTACACCTTC. Its protein product is CSATTGRDGYTF.